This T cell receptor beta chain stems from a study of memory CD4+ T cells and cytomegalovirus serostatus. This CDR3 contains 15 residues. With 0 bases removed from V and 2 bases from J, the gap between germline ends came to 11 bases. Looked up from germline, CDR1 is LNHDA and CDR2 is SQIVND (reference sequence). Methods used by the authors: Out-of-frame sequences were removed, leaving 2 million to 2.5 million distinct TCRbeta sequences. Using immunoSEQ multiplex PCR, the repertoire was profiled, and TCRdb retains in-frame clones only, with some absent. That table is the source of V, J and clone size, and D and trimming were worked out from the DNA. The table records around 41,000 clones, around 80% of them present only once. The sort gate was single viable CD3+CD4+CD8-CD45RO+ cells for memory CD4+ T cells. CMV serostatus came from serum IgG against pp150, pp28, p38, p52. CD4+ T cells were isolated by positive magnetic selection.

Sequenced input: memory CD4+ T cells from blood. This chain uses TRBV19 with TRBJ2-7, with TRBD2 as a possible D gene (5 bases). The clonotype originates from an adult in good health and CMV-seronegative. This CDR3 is CASSIDHERTYEQYF. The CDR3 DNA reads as TGTGCCAGTAGTATAGATCACGAGCGGACCTACGAGCAGTACTTC.